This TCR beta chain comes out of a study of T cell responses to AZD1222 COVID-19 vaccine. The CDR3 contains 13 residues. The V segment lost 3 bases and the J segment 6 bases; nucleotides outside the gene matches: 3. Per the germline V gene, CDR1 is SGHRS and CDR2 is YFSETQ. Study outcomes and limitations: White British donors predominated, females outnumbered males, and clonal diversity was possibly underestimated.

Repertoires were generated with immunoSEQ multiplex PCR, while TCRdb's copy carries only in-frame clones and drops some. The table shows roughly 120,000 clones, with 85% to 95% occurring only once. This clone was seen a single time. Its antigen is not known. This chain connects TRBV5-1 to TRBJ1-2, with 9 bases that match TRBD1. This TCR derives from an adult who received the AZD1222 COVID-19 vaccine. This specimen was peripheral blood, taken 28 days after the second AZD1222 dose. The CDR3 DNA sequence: TGCGCCAGCAGCTGGACAGGGGAGGATGGCTACACCTTC. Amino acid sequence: CASSWTGEDGYTF.